The rows below give T cell receptor beta chains drawn from one sample of a study of long-term antiretroviral therapy in people with HIV. The assay was immunoSEQ multiplex PCR, and TCRdb's table has in-frame clones only and misses some. The profile shows 30,000 or so clones, about 70% of them singletons. Material: unsorted PBMCs, obtained 3 years after starting antiretroviral therapy. Receptors were obtained from a man aged 50 to 59 with HIV. Both conserved end residues are part of each CDR3. Each record gives: V gene, D gene, clone size, J gene, CDR3 DNA, CDR3 protein. The D gene is left open where the match is weak. The size of a clone is reported for some rows only, either as once, few or many, or as a class for expanded clones.

>TRBV5-6|NA|NA|TRBJ2-1
TGTGCCAGCAGCGGGGCTAAGGGCTCCTACAATGAGCAGTTCTTC
CASSGAKGSYNEQFF
>TRBV4-3|TRBD1|NA|TRBJ1-3
TGCGCCAGCAGCCAAGTTCTTCAGGGGGCGCGAGGAAACACCATATATTTT
CASSQVLQGARGNTIYF
>TRBV7-9|NA|NA|TRBJ1-4
TGTGCCAGCAGCTTAGGGCAGGGTCGAGCGGCTAATGAAAAACTGTTTTTT
CASSLGQGRAANEKLFF
>TRBV6-6|NA|NA|TRBJ1-1
TGTGCCAGCACCCTGAAAGGGGCGAAGACTGAAGCTTTCTTT
CASTLKGAKTEAFF
>TRBV4-2|NA|few|TRBJ1-2
TGTGCCAGCAGCCAAGTGGGAGACTATGGCTACACCTTC
CASSQVGDYGYTF
>TRBV7-2|TRBD1|NA|TRBJ1-2
TGTGCCAGCAGTAAGACCCCGGGACAGGGTAGCTATGGCTACACCTTC
CASSKTPGQGSYGYTF
>TRBV23-1|TRBD2|NA|TRBJ2-1
TGCGCCAGCAGTCAATTAAATAGCGGGAGGTCGGATGAGCAGTTCTTC
CASSQLNSGRSDEQFF
>TRBV6-5|NA|once|TRBJ2-5
TGTGCCAGCATTCGGGGGGAGACCCAGTACTTC
CASIRGETQYF
>TRBV5-5|NA|NA|TRBJ1-3
TGTGCCAGCAGCTGGACGGACTGGAACTCTGGAAACACCATATATTTT
CASSWTDWNSGNTIYF
>TRBV7-9|TRBD1|NA|TRBJ2-5
TGTGCCAGCAGCTTAGAAGGGGGGACAGGGGCCCAGTACTTC
CASSLEGGTGAQYF
>TRBV2|TRBD1|few|TRBJ1-6
TGTGCCAGCAGTGAGGAACAGGGGGCACGTTCACCCCTCCACTTT
CASSEEQGARSPLHF
>TRBV5-8|TRBD2|NA|TRBJ2-5
TGTGCCAGCAGTCCCGGACTAGTAGTTTCAGAGACCCAGTACTTC
CASSPGLVVSETQYF
>TRBV5-4|NA|NA|TRBJ2-1
TGTGCCAGCAGCTTGGACGAGCGTGAGCAGTTCTTC
CASSLDEREQFF
>TRBV7-9|NA|NA|TRBJ2-5
TGTGCCAGCAGCTCCCGTGGGGGCCATGGGGAAGAGACCCAGTACTTC
CASSSRGGHGEETQYF
>TRBV30|NA|NA|TRBJ2-3
TGTGCCTGGGCCCAGAGGGAAAGGGATACGCAGTATTTT
CAWAQRERDTQYF
>TRBV18|TRBD2|NA|TRBJ2-1
TGTGCCAGCTCACCAGGACTAGCGGGATCCGATGAGCAGTTCTTC
CASSPGLAGSDEQFF
>TRBV18|TRBD1|NA|TRBJ2-3
TGTGCCAGCTCACCACGTAGGACAGGGGCAGATACGCAGTATTTT
CASSPRRTGADTQYF
>TRBV15|NA|NA|TRBJ2-4
TGTGCCACCAGCAGAGGTCCCATGGGGGCCAAAAACATTCAGTACTTC
CATSRGPMGAKNIQYF
>TRBV18|TRBD1|NA|TRBJ1-6
TGTGCCAGCTCACCACTCCGACAGGGCAGCTCCTATAATTCACCCCTCCACTTT
CASSPLRQGSSYNSPLHF
>TRBV7-2|NA|few|TRBJ1-2
TGTGCCAGCAGCCCCCGACAGGAGAACTATGGCTACACCTTC
CASSPRQENYGYTF
>TRBV19|NA|NA|TRBJ2-7
TGTGCCAGTAGGTATGACTTTACGTCCTACGAGCAGTACTTC
CASRYDFTSYEQYF
>TRBV7-9|NA|NA|TRBJ2-5
TGTGCCAGCAGCTTACGACTAGGTCTGAAAGAGACCCAGTACTTC
CASSLRLGLKETQYF
>TRBV7-2|TRBD1|once|TRBJ2-1
TGTGCCAGCAGCTTAGCGCGGACAGGTCTTAATGAGCAGTTCTTC
CASSLARTGLNEQFF
>TRBV30|TRBD2|NA|TRBJ2-1
TGTGCCTGCACTAAGGGGACGGCGGGAGGGTCCTACAATGAGCAGTTCTTC
CACTKGTAGGSYNEQFF
>TRBV7-8|NA|NA|TRBJ2-1
TGTGCCAGCAGCTTAGGGTATTACAATGAGCAGTTCTTC
CASSLGYYNEQFF
>TRBV18|TRBD2|NA|TRBJ2-5
TGTGCCAGCTCACCCCCTAGCGGGGCTAGAGAGACCCAGTACTTC
CASSPPSGARETQYF
>TRBV6-1|NA|NA|TRBJ1-1
TGTGCCAGCAGCCTTGGACAGCTGAACACTGAAGCTTTCTTT
CASSLGQLNTEAFF
>TRBV4-1|TRBD1|NA|TRBJ1-2
TGCGCCAGCAGCCATACTGCCGGGACAGGGGGCGGCTACACCTTC
CASSHTAGTGGGYTF
>TRBV21-1|NA|NA|TRBJ2-3
TGTGCCAGCAGCAGTCTAGAACTAGCGGGACTAACAGATACGCAGTATTTT
CASSSLELAGLTDTQYF
>TRBV5-1|TRBD2|NA|TRBJ2-3
TGCGCCAGCAGCTTCGGCGGGAGGACAGATACGCAGTATTTT
CASSFGGRTDTQYF
>TRBV28|TRBD1|NA|TRBJ1-3
TGTGCCAGCAGTTTATTAGGGACAGGTGGAAACACCATATATTTT
CASSLLGTGGNTIYF
>TRBV4-1|NA|NA|TRBJ2-7
TGCGCCAGCAGCCAAGATTCCCCCGGGACGCTCTCCTACGAGCAGTACTTC
CASSQDSPGTLSYEQYF
>TRBV4-2|TRBD1|NA|TRBJ1-4
TGTGCCAGCAGCCAAGATCGGACAGGAGGGGAAAAACTGTTTTTT
CASSQDRTGGEKLFF
>TRBV5-8|TRBD2|NA|TRBJ2-3
TGTGCCAGCAGTTGGGGACTAAACAAAGATACGCAGTATTTT
CASSWGLNKDTQYF
>TRBV30|TRBD2|NA|TRBJ2-7
TGTGCCTGGGGCGGGACTAGCGGACCCTACGAGCAGTACTTC
CAWGGTSGPYEQYF
>TRBV19|NA|NA|TRBJ1-5
TGTGCCAGTAGGGGGAAAAGGGCTTCGAGCAATCAGCCCCAGCATTTT
CASRGKRASSNQPQHF
>TRBV5-1|TRBD2|NA|TRBJ2-5
TGCGCCAGCAGCCTAGCGGGGAACCAAGAGACCCAGTACTTC
CASSLAGNQETQYF
>TRBV19|NA|NA|TRBJ1-1
TGTGCCAGTAGCCGACGACAGGAGAACACTGAAGCTTTCTTT
CASSRRQENTEAFF
>TRBV5-3|NA|NA|TRBJ2-1
TGTGCCAGAAGCTTGGCTACAGGGAGCTCCTACAATGAGCAGTTCTTC
CARSLATGSSYNEQFF
>TRBV7-8|NA|NA|TRBJ2-2
TGTGCCAGCAGCTTAAGAGGGCACGACACCGGGGAGCTGTTTTTT
CASSLRGHDTGELFF
>TRBV27|NA|few|TRBJ2-4
TGTGCCAGCAGCAGGTTAGCCAAAAACATTCAGTACTTC
CASSRLAKNIQYF
>TRBV6-5|NA|NA|TRBJ1-1
TGTGCCAGCAGTTACTCACAGGGAGAAACTGAAGCTTTCTTT
CASSYSQGETEAFF
>TRBV7-9|TRBD2|NA|TRBJ2-7
TGTGCCAGCAGCTTAGAGCGGGGGGATCTCTACGAGCAGTACTTC
CASSLERGDLYEQYF
>TRBV4-2|NA|NA|TRBJ2-7
TGTGCCAGCAGCCAAGAGGCGCCTAGAGGCGAGCAGTACTTC
CASSQEAPRGEQYF
>TRBV5-4|TRBD2|NA|TRBJ2-1
TGTGCCAGCAGCCCCAGGACTAGCGGGGGGGCAAATGAGCAGTTCTTC
CASSPRTSGGANEQFF
>TRBV10-1|TRBD1|few|TRBJ2-2
TGCGCCAGCAGGGACAGGGGGGACACCGGGGAGCTGTTTTTT
CASRDRGDTGELFF
>TRBV18|TRBD2|NA|TRBJ2-1
TGTGCCAGCTCACCGACTAGCGGGGCCTACAATGAGCAGTTCTTC
CASSPTSGAYNEQFF
>TRBV5-6|NA|NA|TRBJ1-5
TGTGCCAGCAGCTTGATCCGGGCGAATCAGCCCCAGCATTTT
CASSLIRANQPQHF
>TRBV18|NA|NA|TRBJ1-1
TGTGCCAGCTCACCCACTAGGTACGACAGGTTGTACACTGAAGCTTTCTTT
CASSPTRYDRLYTEAFF
>TRBV7-6|NA|NA|TRBJ2-5
TGTGCCAGCAGCCGAATGTGGGGACTGCAAGAGACCCAGTACTTC
CASSRMWGLQETQYF
>TRBV4-3|NA|few|TRBJ1-1
TGCGCCAGCAGCCGACCCGGGACGGGGAACACTGAAGCTTTCTTT
CASSRPGTGNTEAFF
>TRBV4-1|NA|NA|TRBJ1-4
TGCGCCAGCAGCCAAGACCAGAACGCAGCCATAAATGAAAAACTGTTTTTT
CASSQDQNAAINEKLFF
>TRBV5-1|NA|NA|TRBJ1-1
TGCGCCAGCAGCCTCGAGGGCCCTGAAGCTTTCTTT
CASSLEGPEAFF
>TRBV28|TRBD1|NA|TRBJ1-5
TGTGCCAGCAGTTTAAGGGACAGAGGGGGTCAGCCCCAGCATTTT
CASSLRDRGGQPQHF
>TRBV29-1|TRBD1|NA|TRBJ2-1
TGCAGCGCGTCCGGGGACAGGGACTACAATGAGCAGTTCTTC
CSASGDRDYNEQFF